This TCR beta chain was identified during a study of metastatic and nonmetastatic thyroid tumors. Study background: Across blood and tumor or nodule tissue, repertoires from malignant and benign thyroid patients were compared with one another. Study-level points and caveats: Significantly greater TCR beta diversity was reportedly found in malignant thyroid tumors than in benign nodules (in blood and tumor).

Until they underwent thyroid surgery, no patient had received any treatment. Per the original methods: To classify distant metastasis in papillary thyroid cancer, a model was built from CDR3 differences across clinicopathological groups. TCRdb reanalyzed the PCR reads via MiXCR. The V and J calls and clone size are TCRdb's, not the authors'. The sample carries over 20,000 clones, 28% recorded once. In germline, CDR1 is SGHRS, CDR2 YFSETQ. The CDR3 totals 17 residues. Trimming cost V 6 bases and J 2 bases; bases outside gene matches: 15. On this clone: Its antigen is still unknown. A much bigger clone sits one base away, suggesting this may be a read error.

This sequence joins TRBV5-1 and TRBJ2-7, with 9 bases that match TRBD1. Sequenced sample: tumor tissue. The source is a male donor with papillary thyroid cancer or a benign thyroid nodule (not recorded which). Some clones in this sample may be carry-over from other donors' samples. The CDR3 sequence: CASILVVGTGPTYEQYF. The CDR3 DNA sequence: TGCGCCAGCATCCTTGTAGTTGGGACAGGGCCTACCTACGAGCAGTACTTC.